These 29 T cell receptor beta chains originate from one sample sequenced in a study of T cells in Graves' hyperthyroidism and ophthalmopathy. Researchers amplified the TCR beta CDR3 regions from RNA transcripts. Carried out on the TCR CDR3, a first-round RT-PCR used the HTBI primer set. TCRdb ran MiXCR on the multiplex PCR reads and lists one entry per CDR3 protein. The table lists 550,000 to 650,000 distinct CDR3 sequences, approximately 14% of them singletons. The sample taken for sequencing was blood. The receptors originated from a woman aged 40-49 years with Graves' hyperthyroidism.

The chain recombines TRBV29-1 with TRBJ2-3; 9 nucleotides match TRBD1. Germline CDR1 reads SQVTM; CDR2 reads ANQGSEA. CDR3 length equals 13 residues. V lost 7 bases, J lost 5 bases, and 7 bases stayed unmatched. The DNA of the CDR3 is TGCAGCGGTTGGGACAGGGAGGTAGATACGCAGTATTTT. It encodes CSGWDREVDTQYF.

This clonotype was detected ten times or more. This chain joins TRBV2 and TRBJ2-4, with D possibly TRBD1 on 5 matching bases. This CDR3 comprises 11 residues. V was trimmed by 8 bases and J by 10 bases, leaving 12 bases between them. Germline CDR1 reads SNHLY; CDR2 reads FYNNEI. As DNA, the CDR3 is TGTGCCAGCGCCATGGACACAATTCAGTACTTC. Protein product: CASAMDTIQYF.

This chain links TRBV6-9 with TRBJ1-2; tentatively, D is TRBD1 (6 bases). CDR1 MNHGY and CDR2 SVAAGI come from the germline V gene. The CDR3 is 16 residues long. V was cut by 3 bases and J by 7 bases, with 21 bases left in between. The CDR3 nucleotides read TGTGCCAGCAGTTACTCGAAGTTAGGGGGGGTTCGTGGCTACACCTTC. This encodes CASSYSKLGGVRGYTF.

This clonotype was observed a handful of times. The CDR3 region is CASSIGTGIGDTQYF. CDR3 coding DNA: TGTGCCAGTAGTATAGGGACAGGGATTGGCGATACGCAGTATTTT. This chain connects TRBV19 to TRBJ2-3; TRBD1 aligns across 8 bases. The germline V gene has CDR1 LNHDA and CDR2 SQIVND (reference sequence). This CDR3 region has 15 residues. V trimming: 1 base; J trimming: 6 bases; junction bases outside the gene matches: 6.

This clonotype has at least ten counts. The chain links TRBV5-1 to TRBJ2-5; D tentatively fits TRBD1 or TRBD2 (6 bases each). The germline V gene has CDR1 SGHRS and CDR2 YFSETQ. The V and J ends lost 3 bases and 1 base respectively, with 16 bases between them. The CDR3 has 16 amino acids. Written as DNA, the CDR3 is TGCGCCAGCAGCTGGGGGGACATGGTTGGCCAAGAGACCCAGTACTTC. Translation: CASSWGDMVGQETQYF.

This clonotype was recorded at least ten times. The chain joins TRBV7-2 to TRBJ2-1, with 8 bases fitting TRBD2. Germline trimming cut 5 bases from V and 6 bases from J; bases unmatched to any gene: 9. The germline gives CDR1 SGHTA, CDR2 FQGNSA. This CDR3 is built from 15 residues. The CDR3, as DNA: TGTGCCAGCAGCCTAACTAGCGGAACGGGCAATGAGCAGTTCTTC. Translated, it gives CASSLTSGTGNEQFF.

The chain recombines TRBV12-3 or TRBV12-4 with TRBJ2-3, with D possibly TRBD1 on 5 matching bases. Trimming pared 6 bases from V and 1 base from J, leaving 14 bases between. The CDR3 contains 15 residues. CDR3 sequence reads: CASSPEGVGTDTQYF. The CDR3 coding sequence is TGTGCCAGCAGCCCGGAAGGGGTGGGCACAGATACGCAGTATTTT.

This clonotype came up a few times. The chain recombines TRBV12-3 or TRBV12-4 with TRBJ1-2; no definite D call. This CDR3 comprises 13 residues. The V and J ends lost 5 bases and 8 bases respectively, with 15 bases between them. DNA for the CDR3: TGTGCCAGCAGTCGACGGAGGATACGAGGCTACACCTTC. This sequence encodes CASSRRRIRGYTF.

In its sample, this clonotype was seen many times. The chain is built from TRBV15 and TRBJ2-5; tentative D call: TRBD2 (5 bases). Germline CDR1 is LNHNV and CDR2 is YYDKDF (reference sequence). V gave up 0 bases and J gave up 5 bases, with 19 bases separating them. This CDR3 is built from 17 residues. The CDR3 region is CATSRDPQERVGETQYF. DNA of the CDR3: TGTGCCACCAGCAGAGATCCTCAGGAGAGGGTGGGGGAGACCCAGTACTTC.

The chain uses TRBV20-1 and TRBJ2-3; unclear D gene. V was pared by 3 bases and J by 2 bases, with 12 bases between. The CDR3 runs to 14 residues. Per germline, CDR1 DFQATT and CDR2 SNEGSKA (reference sequence). The CDR3 DNA reads as TGCAGTGCTAGTTTTAGTACTTTCACAGATACGCAGTATTTT. Its protein product is CSASFSTFTDTQYF.

The J gene is TRBJ1-2, the V gene TRBV12-3 or TRBV12-4, with 10 bases that match TRBD1. CDR3 length equals 16 residues. V lost 3 bases to trimming and J lost 8 bases; unmatched junction nucleotides: 12. CDR3 in amino acids: CASSLLPAGTGEGYTF. The CDR3 nucleotides read TGTGCCAGCAGTTTGCTCCCCGCCGGGACAGGGGAGGGCTACACCTTC.

Turning to this clonotype: The junction departs from the called germline gene at one end, perhaps through a read error. The chain employs TRBV18 and TRBJ2-5; D gene unclear. The CDR3 spans 13 residues. CDR1 and CDR2 from the germline V gene are KGHSH and LQKENI. The CDR3 region is CASSPPIVETQHF. The DNA of the CDR3 is TGTGCCAGCTCACCACCGATAGTAGAGACCCAGCACTTC.

This chain joins TRBV10-1 and TRBJ2-1, with 9 bases matching TRBD2. V dropped 0 bases and J dropped 9; count of bases not matched to a gene: 9. The CDR3 is 16 amino acids. CDR1 and CDR2 (germline): WNHNN, SYGVQD (reference sequence). CDR3 loop: CASSESKASGIAEQFF. CDR3 DNA: TGCGCCAGCAGTGAGTCGAAGGCTAGCGGGATTGCTGAGCAGTTCTTC.

This clonotype has more than one count but fewer than ten. The gene calls are TRBV6-1 and TRBJ1-2; possible D gene TRBD1, 5 bases. Germline lookup yields CDR1 MNHNS and CDR2 SASEGT. The CDR3 contains 13 residues. The V gene lost 6 bases and the J gene lost 6 bases, with 14 bases spanning the gap. The CDR3 nucleotides read TGTGCCAGCAGAGAAACCAGGGTGGATGGCTACACCTTC. Encoded protein: CASRETRVDGYTF.

In this sample, this clonotype turned up many times. The V gene is TRBV19, the J gene TRBJ1-1; D remains ambiguous. Looked up from germline, CDR1 is LNHDA and CDR2 is SQIVND (reference sequence). Trimming left V 6 bases short and J 5 bases short, with 13 bases between. CDR3 length: 13 residues. In DNA, the CDR3 is TGTGCCAGTAGACCACGGGAGAAGACTGAAGCTTTCTTT. This sequence encodes CASRPREKTEAFF.

There are a few counts of this clonotype. The V and J genes are TRBV19 and TRBJ1-5; D gene uncertain. Germline loops: CDR1 LNHDA, CDR2 SQIVND (reference sequence). V was cut by 5 bases and J by 7 bases, with 12 bases left in between. This CDR3 is 13 amino acids long. CDR3 sequence (DNA): TGTGCCAGTAGTGATGTGGTGGGGCAGCCCCAGCATTTT. This gives the protein CASSDVVGQPQHF.

This clonotype was observed at least ten times. The chain carries TRBV27 and TRBJ2-3; D is ambiguous. CDR3 length equals 14 residues. Germline V gene lookup returns CDR1 MNHEY and CDR2 SMNVEV (reference sequence). V was trimmed by 4 bases and J by 0 bases, leaving 8 bases between them. In nucleotides, the CDR3 is TGTGCCAGCAGTTCCCCCGGCAGCACAGATACGCAGTATTTT. This gives the protein CASSSPGSTDTQYF.

This clonotype has a count of ten or more. One junction end disagrees with the germline gene, perhaps due to a read error. The V call is TRBV7-7, the J call TRBJ2-7; tentatively, D is TRBD1 or TRBD2 (5 bases each). CDR1 and CDR2 from the germline V gene are SSHAT and FNYEAQ (reference sequence). This CDR3 is 14 amino acids long. The CDR3 region has the DNA TGTGCTAGCAGCCCTAACTACGGGGCGGGCGAGCAGTACTTC. Its protein product is CASSPNYGAGEQYF.

The sample holds many counts of this clonotype. The chain carries TRBV2 and TRBJ2-7; 9 bases map to TRBD1. V lost 7 bases and J lost 3; bases outside the gene matches: 16. The CDR3 sequence is 17 residues long. Germline CDR1 SNHLY, CDR2 FYNNEI. The chain's CDR3 is CASKVSPPGTGYYEQYF. DNA for the CDR3: TGTGCCAGCAAAGTTTCCCCGCCCGGGACAGGGTACTACGAGCAGTACTTC.

This clonotype appeared many times. The V call is TRBV5-1, the J call TRBJ2-3, with 9 positions matching TRBD1. Germline V gene data show CDR1 as SGHRS and CDR2 as YFSETQ. This CDR3 spans 18 amino acids. V shed 1 base and J 0 bases; nucleotides not matched to a gene: 9. CDR3 loop: CASSLSPGTGSSTDTQYF. The CDR3 DNA follows: TGCGCCAGCAGCTTGAGCCCTGGGACAGGGTCTAGCACAGATACGCAGTATTTT.

At least ten counts were recorded for this clonotype. The gene calls are TRBV7-2 and TRBJ2-4; a possible D gene is TRBD2 (6 bases). Germline values: CDR1 SGHTA, CDR2 FQGNSA. V lost 5 bases, J lost 1 base, and 18 bases lay in between. This CDR3 spans 17 amino acids. CDR3 nucleotides: TGTGCCAGCAGCCTAAGGACGGACTATGATGCCAAAAACATTCAGTACTTC. Encoded protein: CASSLRTDYDAKNIQYF.

The V call is TRBV11-2, the J call TRBJ2-6, with 12 bases lining up with TRBD1. CDR1 is SGHAT and CDR2 is FQNNGV in the germline V gene. The length of the CDR3 is 19 residues. V dropped 5 bases and J dropped 0; count of bases not matched to a gene: 8. CDR3: CASSQGQGAINSGANVLTF. CDR3 coding DNA: TGTGCCAGCAGCCAGGGACAGGGGGCTATAAACTCTGGGGCCAACGTCCTGACTTTC.

The chain couples TRBV18 to TRBJ2-5, with D possibly TRBD1 on 5 matching bases. Germline V CDR1 and CDR2: KGHSH, LQKENI. The CDR3 runs to 14 residues. V was pared by 2 bases and J by 3 bases, with 10 bases between. Written as DNA, the CDR3 is TGTGCCAGCTCACCAGCAGGGCAGAAAGAGACCCAGTACTTC. This codes for CASSPAGQKETQYF.

This clonotype was detected ten times or more. The chain employs TRBV6-1 and TRBJ1-6, with 7 bases matching TRBD1. V shed 8 bases, J shed 4 bases, and the junction held 8 bases outside the gene matches. Germline CDR1 reads MNHNS; CDR2 reads SASEGT. The CDR3 sequence is 15 residues long. CDR3 loop: CASSLGGPYNSPLHF. The DNA of the CDR3 is TGTGCCAGCTCGTTAGGGGGCCCATATAATTCACCCCTCCACTTT.

This clonotype was counted ten times or more. CDR3 sequence reads: CASSWATEAFF. The CDR3 DNA is TGTGCCAGCAGTTGGGCCACTGAAGCTTTCTTT. The gene calls are TRBV6-1 and TRBJ1-1; D remains unclear. The CDR3 totals 11 residues. The V end was cut by 5 bases, the J end by 4 bases, with 5 bases between. From germline, CDR1 is MNHNS and CDR2 SASEGT.

This rearrangement joins TRBV28 to TRBJ2-4; 9 nucleotides agree with TRBD1. Germline V CDR1 and CDR2: MDHEN, SYDVKM. Trimming removed 7 bases from V and 5 bases from J; junction bases left unmatched: 3. The length of the CDR3 is 13 residues. CDR3 bases: TGTGCCAGCATCACAGGGGGCGAAAACATTCAGTACTTC. It codes for CASITGGENIQYF.

The table lists this clonotype with many counts. V gene TRBV28 combines with J gene TRBJ2-7, with D tentatively TRBD1 (6 bases). This CDR3 contains 13 residues. Germline V gene data show CDR1 as MDHEN and CDR2 as SYDVKM. V lost 4 bases and J 3 bases, leaving 10 bases between the germline ends. The CDR3 here is CASSSGDIYEQYF. The CDR3, as DNA: TGTGCCAGCAGTTCCGGGGACATCTACGAGCAGTACTTC.

This clonotype has a handful of counts. This sequence joins TRBV29-1 and TRBJ2-7; D not certain. The V end was cut by 2 bases, the J end by 0 bases, with 8 bases between. Germline-derived CDR1 and CDR2 are SQVTM and ANQGSEA. This CDR3 contains 13 residues. This CDR3 reads CSVELDRSYEQYF. The CDR3 DNA sequence: TGCAGCGTTGAACTGGATCGCTCCTACGAGCAGTACTTC.

There are a few counts of this clonotype. This CDR3 reads CASSLDSLAEQFF. DNA for the CDR3: TGTGCCAGCAGTTTAGACTCACTAGCTGAGCAGTTCTTC. This chain links TRBV12-3 or TRBV12-4 with TRBJ2-1; the D gene is possibly TRBD2 (6 bases). V gave up 1 base and J gave up 9 bases, with 10 bases separating them. CDR3 length: 13 amino acids.